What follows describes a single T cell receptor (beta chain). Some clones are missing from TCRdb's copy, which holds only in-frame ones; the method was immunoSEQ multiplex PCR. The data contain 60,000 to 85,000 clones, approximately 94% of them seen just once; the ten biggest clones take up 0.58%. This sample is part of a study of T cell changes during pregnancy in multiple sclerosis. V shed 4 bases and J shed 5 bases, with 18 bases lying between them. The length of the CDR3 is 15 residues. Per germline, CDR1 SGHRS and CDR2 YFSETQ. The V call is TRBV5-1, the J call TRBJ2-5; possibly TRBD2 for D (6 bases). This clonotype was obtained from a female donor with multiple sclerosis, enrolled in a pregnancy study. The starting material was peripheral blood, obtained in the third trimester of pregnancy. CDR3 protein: CASSTTGTGLETQYF. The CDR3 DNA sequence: TGCGCCAGCAGCACGACCGGGACTGGTCTGGAGACCCAGTACTTC.